The present entry profiles one T cell receptor beta chain with its context. Its antigen is not identified. Time point meaning: baseline, week 1 (first vaccination visit). The treatment was: pre-vaccination baseline after standard-of-care therapy. Tumors from donors were new WHO grade 3 or 4 IDH1-mutant astrocytomas with ATRX loss. The data are from a study of a mutant IDH1 vaccine in newly diagnosed glioma. At the level of the study: There were about 62% males and about 38% females among treated patients, whose mean age was about 38 years. General study results and limits: Immune responses induced by the vaccine were seen in just over 90% of patients, spanning multiple MHC alleles.

Sequenced by immunoSEQ multiplex PCR; TCRdb stores in-frame clones only, minus some. Counted here are about 88,000 clones, around 80% occurring once; the ten biggest clones make up roughly 5.3%. Between the trimmed V and J ends, which lost 0 bases and 7 bases, there was a span of 10 bases. The CDR3 is 13 residues long. Germline loops: CDR1 GTSNPN, CDR2 SVGIG (reference sequence). This sequence joins TRBV30 and TRBJ1-5; D ambiguous. The material was PBMCs, obtained from a glioma patient treated with radiotherapy, temozolomide or both. The TCR sequence derives from a man aged 35-49 years with glioma. Some clones in this sample may be carry-over from other donors' samples. DNA for the CDR3: TGTGCCTGGAGTGTGACGGAGACCCAGCCCCAGCATTTT. Translation: CAWSVTETQPQHF.